This T cell receptor beta chain stems from a study of blood T cell repertoires in COVID-19. Study-level information: Collection of acute and convalescent COVID-19 samples took place in the United States, Italy and Spain. Sources were T cells, B-cell-depleted T cells, or PBMCs; the material itself was cDNA or gDNA.

Original analysis: From reference gene primer amplification, estimates of nucleated cell counts were derived. Using immunoSEQ multiplex PCR, the repertoire was profiled, and TCRdb retains in-frame clones only, with some absent. D and trimming come from the DNA, and the V and J calls and clone size come from that table. The sample consists of 110,000 to 150,000 clones, approximately 80% of them appearing once. Trimming left V 6 bases short and J 4 bases short, with 13 bases between. The CDR3 contains 14 residues. CDR1 SNHLY and CDR2 FYNNEI come from the germline V gene. The source is a man between 65 and 85 years old who had recovered from COVID-19. V and J are TRBV2 and TRBJ2-1, with D possibly TRBD2 on 6 matching bases. Sequencing was performed on peripheral blood. The CDR3 protein is CASRRDWSYNEQFF. The CDR3, as DNA: TGTGCCAGCAGACGGGACTGGTCGTACAATGAGCAGTTCTTC.